The entry that follows covers one TCR beta chain sequence. This clone's antigen is unknown. Qualities for individual bases were not recorded, and no much larger clone is one base off. Reading the germline V gene gives CDR1 MDHEN and CDR2 SYDVKM. The cysteine opens and the phenylalanine closes a CDR3 of 18 amino acids. The read is trimmed to its CDR3 DNA, 54 bases read in frame from base 1. V is clipped by 8 bases and J by 2 bases, and the sequence between their germline boundaries is 27 bases long. TCRbeta CDR3 regions were amplified from genomic DNA using the immunoSEQ Assay, a bias-controlled multiplex PCR. Concerning the study's data processing: Nucleated cell counts per sample were estimated from amplification of reference gene primers within the assay. To quantify the absolute abundance of each unique TCRbeta CDR3 rearrangement, sequence reads were collapsed and filtered. Productive Simpson clonality was computed per sample as the square root of Simpson's diversity index over productive rearrangements. TCRdb re-hosts the immuneACCESS table, in-frame sequences only. Its copies lack some clones; in the studies checked, an unresolved V gene accounts for under half of them, and the cause for the rest is not known. D and trimming were read from the DNA, whereas the V and J calls and clone size are those reported in that table. For this sample there are 200,000 to 250,000 clones; nearly 85% appear just once. The ten most abundant clones make up about 1.3% of the sample.

The sample is drawn from a study of blood T cell repertoires in COVID-19 (dated by TCRdb to the early 2020s). A note on the overall study: Collaborator samples came from the United States, Italy and Spain and covered acute and convalescent phases of COVID-19. The material from the prospective study consisted of cDNA or gDNA derived from T cells, B-cell-depleted T cells, or PBMCs. Subjects who had been exposed to COVID-19, were actively infected with it, or had recovered from it provided the deeply sampled blood TCRbeta repertoires that made up the dataset. The repertoires were released in a freely available public database intended as a resource for research on the immune response to SARS-CoV-2. Samples were obtained from the ongoing ImmuneRACE study (first 160 participants) and from about 1,300 subjects provided by 6 global collaborators. Nearly every sample came with metadata listing a de-identified subject ID, COVID-19 status, age in years and sex. Where HLA class I and class II types were available, the types were taken from metadata supplied by the sample provider, not from assay-based typing.

At one collaborating source in Seattle, patients were enrolled during active infection and were followed longitudinally through the course of disease. Collaborating institutions collected whole blood in K2EDTA tubes following their own protocols. For TCRbeta analysis, collaborators shipped samples in one of three forms: frozen whole blood, isolated PBMCs, or DNA extracted from either of those sample types. On the study overall, not on this receptor specifically: Clinical and demographic metadata were provided uncurated, with the amount varying by source and participant.

The material sequenced was peripheral blood. Recombination joined TRBV28 with TRBJ2-5, and perhaps TRBD2 as D gene, on 7 matching bases. This TCR derives from a woman aged 25 to 39 with COVID-19, enrolled during active disease. This receptor has the CDR3 CASDRNWAGAEMQETQYF. Here is the DNA: TGTGCCAGCGATAGAAATTGGGCGGGGGCCGAAATGCAAGAGACCCAGTACTTC.